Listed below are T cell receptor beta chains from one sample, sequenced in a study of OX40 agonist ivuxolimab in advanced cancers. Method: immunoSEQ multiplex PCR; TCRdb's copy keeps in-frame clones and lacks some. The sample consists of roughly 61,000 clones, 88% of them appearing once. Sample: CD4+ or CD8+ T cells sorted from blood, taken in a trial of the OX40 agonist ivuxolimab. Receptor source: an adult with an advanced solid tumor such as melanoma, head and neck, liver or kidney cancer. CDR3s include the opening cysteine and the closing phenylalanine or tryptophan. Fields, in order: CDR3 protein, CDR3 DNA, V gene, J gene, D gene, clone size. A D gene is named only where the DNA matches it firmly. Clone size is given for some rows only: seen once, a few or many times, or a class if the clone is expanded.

CDR3aa: CASRGQDYNQPQHF
CDR3nt: TGTGCCAGTAGGGGACAGGACTACAATCAGCCCCAGCATTTT
v_gene: TRBV19
j_gene: TRBJ1-5
d_gene: TRBD1
abundance: .

CDR3aa: CASSSRLAGELFF
CDR3nt: TGTGCCAGCAGTTCCCGGTTGGCCGGGGAGCTGTTTTTT
v_gene: TRBV6-5
j_gene: TRBJ2-2
d_gene: .
abundance: .

CDR3aa: CASSPLRGLGGELFF
CDR3nt: TGCGCCAGCAGCCCGCTAAGGGGGCTTGGCGGGGAGCTGTTTTTT
v_gene: TRBV4-1
j_gene: TRBJ2-2
d_gene: TRBD1
abundance: .

CDR3aa: CASSPNAVVFGNTIYF
CDR3nt: TGTGCCAGCAGCCCCAACGCTGTCGTTTTTGGAAACACCATATATTTT
v_gene: TRBV7-9
j_gene: TRBJ1-3
d_gene: .
abundance: .

CDR3aa: CASSFRERGLGEQYF
CDR3nt: TGTGCCAGCAGCTTTCGGGAGCGGGGGTTGGGAGAGCAGTACTTC
v_gene: TRBV7-9
j_gene: TRBJ2-7
d_gene: TRBD2
abundance: .

CDR3aa: CASSLSQGIGYEQYF
CDR3nt: TGCGCCAGCAGCTTATCACAGGGGATAGGCTACGAGCAGTACTTC
v_gene: TRBV5-1
j_gene: TRBJ2-7
d_gene: TRBD1
abundance: .

CDR3aa: CATTSRDSYNEQFF
CDR3nt: TGTGCCACTACCTCTCGGGACTCCTACAATGAGCAGTTCTTC
v_gene: TRBV10-3
j_gene: TRBJ2-1
d_gene: .
abundance: .

CDR3aa: CASRPGQLNTEAFF
CDR3nt: TGTGCCAGCAGGCCGGGACAGTTGAACACTGAAGCTTTCTTT
v_gene: TRBV11-2
j_gene: TRBJ1-1
d_gene: TRBD1
abundance: .

CDR3aa: CAIRRGAQSYEQYF
CDR3nt: TGTGCCATCAGGAGGGGGGCGCAAAGTTACGAGCAGTACTTC
v_gene: TRBV10-3
j_gene: TRBJ2-7
d_gene: .
abundance: .

CDR3aa: CASSYSAADQPQHF
CDR3nt: TGTGCCAGCAGTTACTCGGCAGCCGATCAGCCCCAGCATTTT
v_gene: TRBV6-6
j_gene: TRBJ1-5
d_gene: .
abundance: few

CDR3aa: CASTSGGGTPPGELFF
CDR3nt: TGTGCCAGCACCTCGGGCGGGGGCACTCCGCCCGGGGAGCTGTTTTTT
v_gene: TRBV7-3
j_gene: TRBJ2-2
d_gene: .
abundance: .

CDR3aa: CASSEEAAGVAGETQYF
CDR3nt: TGTGCCAGCAGTGAAGAGGCTGCGGGAGTAGCGGGGGAGACCCAGTACTTC
v_gene: TRBV6-1
j_gene: TRBJ2-5
d_gene: TRBD2
abundance: .

CDR3aa: CASSPRRGPLETQYF
CDR3nt: TGTGCCAGCAGCCCGCGCCGGGGGCCTCTGGAGACCCAGTACTTC
v_gene: TRBV7-2
j_gene: TRBJ2-5
d_gene: .
abundance: once

CDR3aa: CASRGVDRRDNSPLHF
CDR3nt: TGTGCCAGCAGGGGAGTCGACAGACGAGATAATTCACCCCTCCACTTT
v_gene: TRBV28
j_gene: TRBJ1-6
d_gene: .
abundance: .

CDR3aa: CASSLRREPYNEQFF
CDR3nt: TGTGCTAGCAGCCTCCGACGGGAGCCTTACAATGAGCAGTTCTTC
v_gene: TRBV7-7
j_gene: TRBJ2-1
d_gene: .
abundance: .

CDR3aa: CASSPPHGAGYTF
CDR3nt: TGTGCCAGCTCACCACCACACGGCGCTGGCTACACCTTC
v_gene: TRBV18
j_gene: TRBJ1-2
d_gene: .
abundance: .